This TCR beta chain was recorded in a study of cytomegalovirus exposure and HLA in healthy donors. Background on the study: Previous work identified 120 million or so unique TCR beta sequences from roughly 170 million T cells.

V gave up 2 bases and J gave up 2 bases; unmatched junction bases: 6. CDR3 length: 16 amino acids. Germline V CDR1 and CDR2: SGHNT, YYREEE (reference sequence). Use of 60 Vbeta and 13 Jbeta primers characterized the PCR. The data were produced by immunoSEQ multiplex PCR, yet TCRdb's version contains in-frame clones alone and is incomplete. In the table there are about 140,000 clones, over 70% of which are singletons. General study points: Among immune exposure information, only CMV serostatus was available. In a later analysis, donors in an Asian-associated ancestry cluster reportedly had fewer N-insertions in productive TCRs than the cohort mean.

Comments on this clone: Its antigen is undetermined.

Sequenced: PBMCs. This TCR was recovered from a man between 25 and 39 years old in good health and CMV-seronegative. The chain recombines TRBV5-4 with TRBJ2-3, with TRBD2 matching 9 bases. CDR3 sequence: CASSLGSGGLTDTQYF. The CDR3 DNA reads TGTGCCAGCAGCTTAGGAAGCGGGGGGCTCACAGATACGCAGTATTTT.